The 27 T cell receptor beta chains below all came from one sample that was sequenced in a study of immune evolution from preneoplasia to lung adenocarcinoma. Clones were sequenced by immunoSEQ multiplex PCR, and TCRdb holds only the in-frame ones, with some missing. Among approximately 6,100 clones listed, approximately 79% were seen once. The sequenced material came from FFPE adjacent normal lung tissue. Source of these receptors: a person aged 65 to 85 with lung adenocarcinoma.

The rearrangement uses TRBV5-1 and TRBJ2-1, with D uncertain. The CDR3 has 15 residues. Looked up from germline, CDR1 is SGHRS and CDR2 is YFSETQ. With 6 bases removed from V and 3 bases from J, the gap between germline ends came to 16 bases. The CDR3 DNA sequence: TGCGCCAGCACCGAAAATCCCGGTTACTACAATGAGCAGTTCTTC. Its protein product is CASTENPGYYNEQFF. Looking up the rest from reference TRBV5-1 and TRBJ2-1 gives the full variable domain: KAGVTQTPRYLIKTRGQQVTLSCSPISGHRSVSWYQQTPGQGLQFLFEYFSETQRNKGNFPGRFSGRQFSNSRSEMNVSTLELGDSALYLCASTENPGYYNEQFFGPGTRLTVL.

This chain uses TRBV6-5 with TRBJ1-4; D may be TRBD1 (5 bases). This CDR3 has 13 residues. The ends were cut back, 7 bases at V and 8 bases at J, with 14 bases in the middle. Germline assignment: CDR1 MNHEY and CDR2 SVGAGI. CDR3 amino acids: CASKAAGDEKLFF. In nucleotides, the CDR3 is TGTGCCAGCAAGGCCGCCGGGGACGAAAAACTGTTTTTT.

The V gene is TRBV7-9, the J gene TRBJ2-2, with 7 positions matching TRBD1. CDR1 and CDR2 (germline): SEHNR, FQNEAQ (reference sequence). This CDR3 comprises 15 residues. Trimming at V came to 2 bases and at J to 2 bases, leaving 2 bases not matched to a gene. The CDR3, as DNA: TGTGCCAGCAGCTTAAGACAGGGTAACACCGGGGAGCTGTTTTTT. Its translation: CASSLRQGNTGELFF.

The genes are TRBV6-4 and TRBJ2-7; the D gene is possibly TRBD2 (6 bases). V was clipped by 0 bases and J by 0 bases, with 9 bases between them. From germline, CDR1 is MRHNA and CDR2 SNTAGT. CDR3 size: 15 residues. This CDR3 is CASSDSLASSYEQYF. The CDR3 bases are TGTGCCAGCAGTGACTCGCTAGCGAGCTCCTACGAGCAGTACTTC.

The chain is built from TRBV4-1 and TRBJ2-1; no reliable D call. The CDR3 spans 12 residues. Per germline, CDR1 MGHRA and CDR2 YSYEKL. V was trimmed by 4 bases and J by 7 bases, leaving 8 bases between them. The CDR3 coding sequence is TGCGCCAGCAGCCCGTCGACGAATGAGCAGTTCTTC. As protein: CASSPSTNEQFF.

The sample holds a few counts of this clone. The V gene is TRBV28, the J gene TRBJ2-6, with D possibly called TRBD1 or TRBD2 (6 bases each). Germline assignment: CDR1 MDHEN and CDR2 SYDVKM. The V end was cut by 6 bases, the J end by 0 bases, with 15 bases between. CDR3 length: 17 residues. The CDR3 region has the DNA TGTGCCAGCAGCTCCGGAGGGGGATACTCTGGGGCCAACGTCCTGACTTTC. Protein: CASSSGGGYSGANVLTF.

A few counts support this clone. The gene calls are TRBV27 and TRBJ2-5; D remains unclear. The CDR3 is 14 amino acids. The germline V gene has CDR1 MNHEY and CDR2 SMNVEV (reference sequence). Trimming shortened V by 5 bases and J by 1 base, and 11 bases separated the two germline ends. This CDR3 reads CASSPSLFQETQYF. The CDR3 DNA is TGTGCCAGCAGTCCTTCGCTGTTCCAAGAGACCCAGTACTTC.

V is TRBV7-2 and J is TRBJ2-3; 7 nucleotides match TRBD2. Germline V CDR1 and CDR2: SGHTA, FQGNSA. The CDR3 has 18 residues. Trimming at V came to 2 bases and at J to 4 bases, leaving 15 bases not matched to a gene. This CDR3 reads CASSLSVRGGGRSDTQYF. CDR3 nucleotides: TGTGCCAGCAGCTTAAGTGTCCGTGGGGGGGGTCGATCAGATACGCAGTATTTT.

This chain joins TRBV7-2 and TRBJ2-7; D unresolved. V was clipped by 4 bases and J by 4 bases, with 8 bases between them. Germline CDR1 reads SGHTA; CDR2 reads FQGNSA. This CDR3 contains 12 residues. The CDR3 nucleotides read TGTGCCAGCAGCTCGACCGGGTACGAGCAGTACTTC. It yields the protein CASSSTGYEQYF.

CDR3: CASSEALLRDSFF. The CDR3 bases are TGTGCCAGCAGTGAAGCGCTCCTTAGGGACAGTTTTTTT. The chain has TRBV6-1 and TRBJ2-2; 7 bases match TRBD1. The V gene's germline CDR1 is MNHNS and CDR2 SASEGT. V lost 0 bases, J lost 17 bases, and 9 bases stayed unmatched. This CDR3 contains 13 residues.

This chain connects TRBV7-2 to TRBJ2-2; 7 nucleotides agree with TRBD2. With 1 base clipped from V and 6 bases from J, the junction kept 5 bases outside the gene matches. The CDR3 totals 15 residues. From germline, CDR1 is SGHTA and CDR2 FQGNSA. As DNA, the CDR3 is TGTGCCAGCAGCTTAGGGCTAGCGGCCTCCGGGGAGCTGTTTTTT. The encoded protein is CASSLGLAASGELFF.

The CDR3 here is CASTLRGRDTEAFF. The DNA of the CDR3 is TGTGCCAGCACCTTAAGAGGGAGGGACACTGAAGCTTTCTTT. The chain couples TRBV5-6 to TRBJ1-1; no reliable D call. Trimming took 6 bases from V and 3 from J, leaving 15 bases between them. CDR3 size: 14 residues. Germline-derived CDR1 and CDR2 are SGHDT and YYEEEE.

In the case of this clone: At one end the junction does not follow the germline gene, possibly because of a read error. The sample carries other DNA sequences with the same CDR3. This chain connects TRBV30 to TRBJ2-5, with D possibly TRBD2 on 5 matching bases. In germline, CDR1 is GTSNPN, CDR2 SVGIG (reference sequence). The CDR3 runs to 14 residues. The CDR3, as DNA: TGTGCCTGGAGGGGGAGCCCCGATCGAGAGACTCAGTACTTC. Translated, it gives CAWRGSPDRETQYF.

Note on this clone: Distinct nucleotide sequences in the sample also encode this CDR3. This chain joins TRBV2 and TRBJ2-1; D may be TRBD2 (6 bases). Between the trimmed V and J ends, which lost 8 bases and 7 bases, there was a span of 15 bases. The CDR3 length is 13 residues. The germline V gene encodes CDR1 SNHLY and CDR2 FYNNEI. CDR3 amino acids: CASSGGLQNEQFF. In DNA, the CDR3 is TGTGCCAGCTCTGGGGGGTTACAGAATGAGCAGTTCTTC. Filled out from reference TRBV2 and TRBJ2-1, the complete variable domain reads EPEVTQTPSHQVTQMGQEVILRCVPISNHLYFYWYRQILGQKVEFLVSFYNNEISEKSEIFDDQFSVERPDGSNFTLKIRSTKLEDSAMYFCASSGGLQNEQFFGPGTRLTVL.

The V and J genes are TRBV28 and TRBJ2-7; the D gene is possibly TRBD2 (7 bases). Trimming left V 6 bases short and J 2 bases short, with 11 bases between. The CDR3 is 13 amino acids. Germline CDR1 is MDHEN and CDR2 is SYDVKM. In nucleotides, the CDR3 is TGTGCCAGCAGAAGGGGGGGCCCCTACGAGCAGTACTTC. Translating gives CASRRGGPYEQYF.

CDR3 amino acids: CASSLAAGGSYEQYF. DNA for the CDR3: TGTGCCAGCAGCTTAGCGGCGGGAGGATCCTACGAGCAGTACTTC. V and J are TRBV7-2 and TRBJ2-7; 8 nucleotides match TRBD2. Germline values: CDR1 SGHTA, CDR2 FQGNSA. V shed 0 bases and J 1 base; nucleotides not matched to a gene: 2. The CDR3 length is 15 residues.

The chain links TRBV27 to TRBJ1-2; 7 bases line up with TRBD1. The CDR3 covers 15 residues. Trimming at V came to 4 bases and at J to 6 bases, leaving 11 bases not matched to a gene. Germline values: CDR1 MNHEY, CDR2 SMNVEV (reference sequence). The chain's CDR3 is CASSSRPTGVDGYTF. In nucleotides, the CDR3 is TGTGCCAGCAGTTCCAGACCCACAGGGGTTGATGGCTACACCTTC.

The CDR3 sequence: CSAREAGKQFF. For the CDR3, the DNA is TGCAGTGCTAGAGAGGCGGGCAAGCAGTTCTTC. The gene calls are TRBV20-1 and TRBJ2-1, with a weak D call TRBD2 (5 bases). CDR3 length equals 11 residues. Germline-derived CDR1 and CDR2 are DFQATT and SNEGSKA (reference sequence). V was clipped by 0 bases and J by 11 bases, with 8 bases between them.

This clone was recorded a few times. The chain combines TRBV2 with TRBJ2-1; D remains unclear. V lost 10 bases, J lost 6 bases, and 10 bases lay in between. Germline V lookup: CDR1 SNHLY, CDR2 FYNNEI. The CDR3 runs to 11 residues. CDR3 DNA: TGTGCCATCCCTGACCTCAATGAGCAGTTCTTC. This encodes CAIPDLNEQFF.

The V gene is TRBV4-1, the J gene TRBJ2-5; 11 bases are shared with TRBD2. CDR1 is MGHRA, CDR2 YSYEKL, per germline. V was clipped by 1 base and J by 3 bases; unmatched bases: 7. The CDR3 loop spans 17 amino acids. The CDR3 sequence: CASSQGTLTSGKETQYF. As DNA, the CDR3 is TGCGCCAGCAGCCAAGGGACCCTGACTAGCGGGAAAGAGACCCAGTACTTC.

V and J are TRBV21-1 and TRBJ2-1; TRBD2 is the table's D call and was not checked against the DNA. TRBV21-1 is termed a pseudogene. There are 17 residues in the CDR3. DNA of the CDR3: TGTGCCAGCAGCACTTTACGGACTCTTACGGTCAACAATGAGCAGTTCTTC. Translated, it gives CASSTLRTLTVNNEQFF.

This clone was seen a handful of times. The rearrangement uses TRBV18 and TRBJ1-5; 8 bases fit TRBD1. Unmatched junction bases numbered 6, after V lost 4 bases and J lost 4 bases. CDR1 and CDR2 from the germline V gene are KGHSH and LQKENI. There are 15 residues in the CDR3. CDR3 sequence (DNA): TGTGCCAGCTCACAATCAGGGGGCACTAATCAGCCCCAGCATTTT. Amino acid sequence: CASSQSGGTNQPQHF.

This chain links TRBV5-1 with TRBJ1-5; no clear D. V lost 0 bases and J lost 3, with 7 bases in between. Germline lookup yields CDR1 SGHRS and CDR2 YFSETQ. The CDR3 covers 14 residues. CDR3 in DNA: TGCGCCAGCAGCTTGGACGGAAACAATCAGCCCCAGCATTTT. The encoded protein is CASSLDGNNQPQHF.

The rearrangement joins TRBV5-1 to TRBJ1-3; 7 bases are shared with TRBD1. The trim removed 2 bases at V and 2 bases at J, leaving 4 bases unmatched. In germline, CDR1 is SGHRS, CDR2 YFSETQ. CDR3 length: 15 amino acids. The CDR3 coding sequence is TGCGCCAGCAGCTTTCAGGGGGTGACTGGAAACACCATATATTTT. It is translated as CASSFQGVTGNTIYF.

V gene TRBV7-2 combines with J gene TRBJ2-3; 7 bases agree with TRBD2. This CDR3 has 17 residues. From germline, CDR1 is SGHTA and CDR2 FQGNSA. Trimming removed 2 bases from V and 5 bases from J; junction bases left unmatched: 13. DNA of the CDR3: TGTGCCAGCAGCTTATTGGTCCGCGGGGGAGTAGAAGATACGCAGTATTTT. Amino acid sequence: CASSLLVRGGVEDTQYF.

The chain carries TRBV30 and TRBJ1-1; 10 positions agree with TRBD1. V lost 0 bases to trimming and J lost 10 bases; unmatched junction nucleotides: 11. CDR1 GTSNPN and CDR2 SVGIG come from the germline V gene (reference sequence). The CDR3 has 15 residues. CDR3 DNA: TGTGCCTGGAGTGTGGTTGACAGGGGGCATAGGGTAGCTTTCTTT. Its protein product is CAWSVVDRGHRVAFF.

This sequence joins TRBV28 and TRBJ2-5; the D is unclear. Germline CDR1 is MDHEN and CDR2 is SYDVKM. The V gene lost 3 bases and the J gene lost 4 bases, with 12 bases spanning the gap. The CDR3 runs to 14 residues. The CDR3 sequence: CASSFVRSRETQYF. DNA for the CDR3: TGTGCCAGCAGTTTTGTCCGCAGCAGAGAGACCCAGTACTTC.